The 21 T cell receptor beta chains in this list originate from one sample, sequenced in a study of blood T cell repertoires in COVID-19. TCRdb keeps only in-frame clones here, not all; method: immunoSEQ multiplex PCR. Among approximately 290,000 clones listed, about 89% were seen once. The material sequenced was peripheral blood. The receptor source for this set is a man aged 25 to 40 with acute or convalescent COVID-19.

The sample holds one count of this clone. The CDR3 coding sequence is TGTGCCAGCAGCGTAGCTCGTTTTCGTGCTTTCTTT. Its protein is CASSVARFRAFF. The chain links TRBV28 to TRBJ1-1; D ambiguous. The length of the CDR3 is 12 residues. Germline assignment: CDR1 MDHEN and CDR2 SYDVKM. The V end lost 6 bases, the J end lost 11 bases, and 16 bases lay between the germline ends.

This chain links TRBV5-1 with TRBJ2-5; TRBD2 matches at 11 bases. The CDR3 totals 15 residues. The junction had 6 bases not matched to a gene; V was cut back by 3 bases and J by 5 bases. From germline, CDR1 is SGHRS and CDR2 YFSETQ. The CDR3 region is CASSYLAGGGETQYF. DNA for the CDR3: TGCGCCAGCAGCTACCTAGCGGGAGGCGGGGAGACCCAGTACTTC.

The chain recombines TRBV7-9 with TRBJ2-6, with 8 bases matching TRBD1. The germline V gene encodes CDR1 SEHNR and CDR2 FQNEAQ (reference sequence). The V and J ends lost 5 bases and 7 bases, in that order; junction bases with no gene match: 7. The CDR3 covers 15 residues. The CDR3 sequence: CASSLDRGQANVLTF. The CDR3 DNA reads TGTGCCAGCAGCCTCGACAGGGGACAAGCCAACGTCCTGACTTTC.

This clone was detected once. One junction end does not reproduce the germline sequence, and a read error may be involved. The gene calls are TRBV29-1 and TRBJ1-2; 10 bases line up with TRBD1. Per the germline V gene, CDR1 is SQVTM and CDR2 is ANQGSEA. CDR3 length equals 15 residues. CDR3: CSVQDRGQNNYGYTF. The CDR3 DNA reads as TGCAGCGTTCAAGACAGGGGGCAAAATAACTATGGCTACACCTTC.

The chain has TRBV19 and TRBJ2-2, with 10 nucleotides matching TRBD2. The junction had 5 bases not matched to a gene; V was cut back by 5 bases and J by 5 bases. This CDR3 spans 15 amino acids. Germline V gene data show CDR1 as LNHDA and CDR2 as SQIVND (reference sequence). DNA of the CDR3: TGTGCCAGTAGTCTAAGCGGGGGGGTTACCGGGGAGCTGTTTTTT. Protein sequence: CASSLSGGVTGELFF.

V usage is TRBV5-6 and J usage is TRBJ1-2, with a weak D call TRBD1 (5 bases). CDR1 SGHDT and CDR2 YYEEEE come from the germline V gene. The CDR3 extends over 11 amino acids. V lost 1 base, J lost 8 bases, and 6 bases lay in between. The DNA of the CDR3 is TGTGCCAGCAGCTTGTGGGGCGGCTACACCTTC. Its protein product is CASSLWGGYTF.

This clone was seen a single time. The CDR3 DNA is TGTGCCAGCAGCCACGGGGGGCGAGAGACCCAGTACTTC. Residues: CASSHGGRETQYF. The rearrangement links TRBV11-3 to TRBJ2-5; D is perhaps TRBD2 (7 bases). V was trimmed by 5 bases and J by 4 bases, leaving 11 bases between them. The CDR3 is made up of 13 amino acids. Germline CDR1 is SGHNT and CDR2 is YENEEA.

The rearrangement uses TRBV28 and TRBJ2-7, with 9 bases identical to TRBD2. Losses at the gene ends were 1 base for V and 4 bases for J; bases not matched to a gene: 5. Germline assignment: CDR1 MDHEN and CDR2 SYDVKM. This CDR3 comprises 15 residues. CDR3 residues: CASSLSFTSGYEQYF. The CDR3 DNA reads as TGTGCCAGCAGTTTATCCTTTACTAGCGGGTACGAGCAGTACTTC.

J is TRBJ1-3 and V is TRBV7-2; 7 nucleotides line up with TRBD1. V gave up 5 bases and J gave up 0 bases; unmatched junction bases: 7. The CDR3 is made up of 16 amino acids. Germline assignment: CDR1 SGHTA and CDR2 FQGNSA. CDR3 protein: CASSQEQGYSGNTIYF. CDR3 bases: TGTGCCAGCAGCCAAGAACAGGGGTACTCTGGAAACACCATATATTTT.

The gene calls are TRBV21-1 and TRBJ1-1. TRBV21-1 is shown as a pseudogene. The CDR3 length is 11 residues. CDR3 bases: TGTGCCAGCAGCAAAGGAGGAGGATCTTTCTTT. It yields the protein CASSKGGGSFF.

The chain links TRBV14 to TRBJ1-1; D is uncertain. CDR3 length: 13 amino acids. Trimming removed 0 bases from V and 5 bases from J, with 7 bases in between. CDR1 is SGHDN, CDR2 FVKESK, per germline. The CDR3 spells CASSQDFNTEAFF. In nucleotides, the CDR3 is TGTGCCAGCAGCCAAGACTTTAATACTGAAGCTTTCTTT. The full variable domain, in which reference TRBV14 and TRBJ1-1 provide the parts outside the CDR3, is EAGVTQFPSHSVIEKGQTVTLRCDPISGHDNLYWYRRVMGKEIKFLLHFVKESKQDESGMPNNRFLAERTGGTYSTLKVQPAELEDSGVYFCASSQDFNTEAFFGQGTRLTVV.

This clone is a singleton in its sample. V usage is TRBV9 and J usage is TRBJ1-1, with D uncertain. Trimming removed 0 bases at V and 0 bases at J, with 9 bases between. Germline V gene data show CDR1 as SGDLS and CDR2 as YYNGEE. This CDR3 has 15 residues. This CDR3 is CASSVDPGMNTEAFF. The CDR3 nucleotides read TGTGCCAGCAGCGTAGATCCAGGAATGAACACTGAAGCTTTCTTT.

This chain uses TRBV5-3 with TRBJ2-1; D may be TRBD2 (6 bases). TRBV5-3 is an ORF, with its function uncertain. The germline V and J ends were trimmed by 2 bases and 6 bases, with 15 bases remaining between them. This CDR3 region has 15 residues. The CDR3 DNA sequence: TGTGCCAGAAGCTTTACTGACCCGGGACTCAATGAGCAGTTCTTC. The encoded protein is CARSFTDPGLNEQFF.

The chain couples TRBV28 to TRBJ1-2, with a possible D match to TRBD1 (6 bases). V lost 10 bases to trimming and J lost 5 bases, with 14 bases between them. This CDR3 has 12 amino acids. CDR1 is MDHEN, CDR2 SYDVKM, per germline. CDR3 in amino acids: CAIGGGEYGYTF. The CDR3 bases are TGTGCCATCGGGGGGGGCGAGTATGGCTACACCTTC.

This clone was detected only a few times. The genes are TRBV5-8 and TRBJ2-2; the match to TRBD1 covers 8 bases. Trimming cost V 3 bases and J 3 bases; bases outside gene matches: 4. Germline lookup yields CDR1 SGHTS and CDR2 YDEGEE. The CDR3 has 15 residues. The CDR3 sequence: CASSSQGAHTGELFF. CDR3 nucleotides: TGTGCCAGCAGCTCCCAGGGGGCCCACACCGGGGAGCTGTTTTTT.

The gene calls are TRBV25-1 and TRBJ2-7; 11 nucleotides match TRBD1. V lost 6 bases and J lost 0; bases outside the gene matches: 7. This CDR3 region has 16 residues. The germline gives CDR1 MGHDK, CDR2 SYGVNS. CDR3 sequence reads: CASRGDRGRSSYEQYF. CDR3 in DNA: TGTGCCAGCAGAGGGGACAGGGGGAGGAGCTCCTACGAGCAGTACTTC.

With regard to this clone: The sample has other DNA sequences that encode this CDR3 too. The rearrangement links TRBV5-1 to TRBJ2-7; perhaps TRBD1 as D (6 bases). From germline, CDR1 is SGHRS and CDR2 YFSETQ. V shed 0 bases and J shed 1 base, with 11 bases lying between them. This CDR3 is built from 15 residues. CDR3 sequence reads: CASSLVGQSSYEQYF. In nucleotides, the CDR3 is TGCGCCAGCAGCTTGGTAGGACAGTCATCCTACGAGCAGTACTTC.

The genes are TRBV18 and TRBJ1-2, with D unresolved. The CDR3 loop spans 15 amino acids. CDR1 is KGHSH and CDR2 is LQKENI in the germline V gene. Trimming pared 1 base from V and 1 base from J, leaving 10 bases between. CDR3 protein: CASSPQSQRNYGYTF. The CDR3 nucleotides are TGTGCCAGCTCACCACAAAGTCAGCGTAACTATGGCTACACCTTC.

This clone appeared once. The CDR3 sequence is CASSDLYYTGELFF. The CDR3 DNA reads TGTGCCAGCAGTGATCTATACTACACCGGGGAGCTGTTTTTT. The chain joins TRBV6-4 to TRBJ2-2; D gene unclear. From germline, CDR1 is MRHNA and CDR2 SNTAGT. Trimming shortened V by 3 bases and J by 3 bases, and 8 bases separated the two germline ends. CDR3 size: 14 residues.

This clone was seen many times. The CDR3, as DNA: TGTGCCAGTAGCACTGACAGGGGGGACACCGGGGAGCTGTTTTTT. As protein: CASSTDRGDTGELFF. V and J are TRBV19 and TRBJ2-2; 9 nucleotides agree with TRBD1. CDR1 LNHDA and CDR2 SQIVND come from the germline V gene (reference sequence). The CDR3 consists of 15 residues. Germline trimming cut 6 bases from V and 3 bases from J; bases unmatched to any gene: 5.

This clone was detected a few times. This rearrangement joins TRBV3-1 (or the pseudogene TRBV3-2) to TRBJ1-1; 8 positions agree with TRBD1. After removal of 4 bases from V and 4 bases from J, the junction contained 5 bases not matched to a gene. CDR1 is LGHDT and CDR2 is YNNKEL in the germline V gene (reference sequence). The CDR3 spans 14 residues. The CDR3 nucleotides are TGTGCCAGCAGCCGCATAGACAGGGGCACTGAAGCTTTCTTT. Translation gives CASSRIDRGTEAFF.